The 20 T cell receptor beta chains listed next were all sequenced from one sample in a study of cytomegalovirus exposure and HLA in healthy donors. The PCR had 60 Vbeta and 13 Jbeta primers. Profiling relied on immunoSEQ multiplex PCR, and the TCRdb table lists in-frame clones only, not all of them. Counted here are about 200,000 clones, about 80% occurring once; the ten biggest clones make up 1.9%. The sample was PBMCs. These receptors were taken from a man in his thirties or forties in good health and CMV-seronegative.

The genes are TRBV28 and TRBJ2-7; 8 nucleotides agree with TRBD2. V was pared by 7 bases and J by 7 bases, with 15 bases of the junction left unmatched. This CDR3 comprises 15 residues. The germline gives CDR1 MDHEN, CDR2 SYDVKM. CDR3 sequence: CASTSGLSGNQEQYF. The CDR3 DNA is TGTGCCAGCACCAGCGGGCTTAGCGGGAATCAAGAGCAGTACTTC.

This clone was seen only a few times. The chain combines TRBV7-6 with TRBJ2-7; TRBD1 aligns across 7 bases. Germline trimming cut 6 bases from V and 3 bases from J; bases unmatched to any gene: 5. CDR3 length: 13 amino acids. Germline CDR1 reads SGHVS; CDR2 reads FNYEAQ. In DNA form, the CDR3 reads TGTGCCAGCAGATCGGACAGGAGCTACGAGCAGTACTTC. As protein: CASRSDRSYEQYF.

The chain links TRBV28 to TRBJ2-1; 11 bases line up with TRBD1. The CDR3 contains 15 residues. From germline, CDR1 is MDHEN and CDR2 SYDVKM. V dropped 5 bases and J dropped 5; count of bases not matched to a gene: 5. In DNA, the CDR3 is TGTGCCAGCAGTCTCGGACAGGGGGCGAACAATGAGCAGTTCTTC. It encodes CASSLGQGANNEQFF.

The chain employs TRBV5-1 and TRBJ2-3; D perhaps matches TRBD1 (6 bases). Germline CDR1 is SGHRS and CDR2 is YFSETQ. The CDR3 loop spans 15 amino acids. Trimming stripped 3 bases from V and 0 bases from J, with 11 bases between. CDR3 region: CASSSGTTSTDTQYF. In nucleotides, the CDR3 is TGCGCCAGCAGCTCAGGGACAACTAGCACAGATACGCAGTATTTT. The variable domain in full, completed from reference TRBV5-1 and TRBJ2-3, reads KAGVTQTPRYLIKTRGQQVTLSCSPISGHRSVSWYQQTPGQGLQFLFEYFSETQRNKGNFPGRFSGRQFSNSRSEMNVSTLELGDSALYLCASSSGTTSTDTQYFGPGTRLTVL.

This chain connects TRBV15 to TRBJ2-2; no reliable D call. Trimming took 0 bases from V and 0 from J, leaving 8 bases between them. CDR1 and CDR2 from the germline V gene are LNHNV and YYDKDF (reference sequence). The CDR3 is 16 amino acids. The CDR3 nucleotides read TGTGCCACCAGCAGAGATCACACCGCGAACACCGGGGAGCTGTTTTTT. Translation: CATSRDHTANTGELFF.

The chain carries TRBV5-1 and TRBJ1-1; D unclear. The V and J ends lost 2 bases and 7 bases respectively, with 15 bases between them. The CDR3 consists of 14 residues. CDR1 is SGHRS and CDR2 is YFSETQ in the germline V gene. CDR3 DNA sequence: TGCGCCAGCAGCTTTTCTGCGGACTTAAATGAAGCTTTCTTT. Protein sequence: CASSFSADLNEAFF.

This clone was recorded a few times. The CDR3 loop reads CASSPLASSSYEQYF. DNA of the CDR3: TGTGCCAGCAGCCCACTAGCGTCTAGCTCCTACGAGCAGTACTTC. The chain carries TRBV7-2 and TRBJ2-7; 7 bases agree with TRBD2. Germline trimming cut 5 bases from V and 0 bases from J; bases unmatched to any gene: 7. There are 15 residues in the CDR3. Per germline, CDR1 SGHTA and CDR2 FQGNSA.

The chain links TRBV30 to TRBJ1-1, with 9 bases lining up with TRBD1. CDR1 is GTSNPN, CDR2 SVGIG, per germline (reference sequence). Unmatched junction bases numbered 1, after V lost 1 base and J lost 4 bases. The CDR3 has 13 amino acids. CDR3 amino acids: CAWSATGGTEAFF. The CDR3 DNA sequence: TGTGCCTGGAGTGCGACAGGGGGCACTGAAGCTTTCTTT.

This sequence joins TRBV18 and TRBJ2-3, with D unclear. CDR3 length equals 15 residues. Germline CDR1 reads KGHSH; CDR2 reads LQKENI. V gave up 2 bases and J gave up 0 bases, with 9 bases separating them. CDR3 coding DNA: TGTGCCAGCTCACCATCCCGCCAGAGCACAGATACGCAGTATTTT. Translated: CASSPSRQSTDTQYF.

The chain combines TRBV2 with TRBJ2-7; 7 bases are a match to TRBD1. Germline assignment: CDR1 SNHLY and CDR2 FYNNEI. V shed 6 bases and J 2 bases; nucleotides not matched to a gene: 7. This CDR3 region has 14 residues. The CDR3 spells CASRGTDLAYEQYF. The CDR3 nucleotides are TGTGCCAGCAGGGGGACAGACCTTGCCTACGAGCAGTACTTC.

In this sample, this clone turned up once. This chain uses TRBV5-1 with TRBJ2-5; 14 positions match TRBD2. CDR3 length equals 17 residues. Germline V gene data show CDR1 as SGHRS and CDR2 as YFSETQ. The V and J ends lost 4 bases and 5 bases, in that order; junction bases with no gene match: 10. CDR3 bases: TGCGCCAGCAGCCTGCCGACTAGCGGGAGGGCCCGGGAGACCCAGTACTTC. It specifies CASSLPTSGRARETQYF.

This clone appeared once. This rearrangement joins TRBV19 to TRBJ2-7, with a weak D call TRBD1 (5 bases). The germline V gene has CDR1 LNHDA and CDR2 SQIVND (reference sequence). V was trimmed by 3 bases and J by 5 bases, leaving 20 bases between them. The CDR3 spans 16 residues. CDR3 sequence: CASSITSYQGNDEQYF. CDR3 coding DNA: TGTGCCAGTAGTATTACATCGTACCAGGGTAACGACGAGCAGTACTTC.

The chain employs TRBV5-4 and TRBJ2-7; weak D call: TRBD2 (6 bases). V lost 0 bases, J lost 7 bases, and 14 bases lay in between. This CDR3 region has 14 residues. Per germline, CDR1 SGHNT and CDR2 YYREEE (reference sequence). The CDR3 DNA is TGTGCCAGCAGCTTGGCCATTCGGGAGAGTGAGCAGTACTTC. Its translation is CASSLAIRESEQYF.

V and J are TRBV6-5 and TRBJ2-7, with 8 bases lining up with TRBD1. The CDR3 is 14 amino acids. Trimming at V came to 7 bases and at J to 5 bases, leaving 10 bases not matched to a gene. Germline-derived CDR1 and CDR2 are MNHEY and SVGAGI. The CDR3 DNA sequence: TGTGCCAGCACCTATTCAGGGGGCTTCGACGAGCAGTACTTC. It is translated as CASTYSGGFDEQYF.

The chain employs TRBV5-1 and TRBJ2-2; TRBD2 matches 7 bases. CDR3 length equals 16 residues. V gave up 4 bases and J gave up 0 bases; unmatched junction bases: 6. Germline V CDR1 and CDR2: SGHRS, YFSETQ. CDR3 bases: TGCGCCAGCAGCCCCGGACTAGGGGCGAACACCGGGGAGCTGTTTTTT. Its protein product is CASSPGLGANTGELFF.

CDR3: CASSISGPYNEQFF. CDR3 nucleotides: TGTGCCAGCAGTATTAGCGGACCCTACAATGAGCAGTTCTTC. The V gene is TRBV27, the J gene TRBJ2-1; tentatively, D is TRBD2 (6 bases). The ends were cut back, 5 bases at V and 2 bases at J, with 10 bases in the middle. The germline CDR1 and CDR2 sequences are MNHEY and SMNVEV (reference sequence). CDR3 length: 14 amino acids.

The V and J genes are TRBV28 and TRBJ1-5; 7 bases align to TRBD1. Germline values: CDR1 MDHEN, CDR2 SYDVKM. V shed 6 bases and J 1 base; nucleotides not matched to a gene: 9. CDR3 length: 16 residues. The CDR3 sequence is CASSAYRGLSNQPQHF. In DNA form, the CDR3 reads TGTGCCAGCAGCGCCTACAGGGGTTTAAGCAATCAGCCCCAGCATTTT. Drawing the rest from reference TRBV28 and TRBJ1-5, the complete variable domain is DVKVTQSSRYLVKRTGEKVFLECVQDMDHENMFWYRQDPGLGLRLIYFSYDVKMKEKGDIPEGYSVSREKKERFSLILESASTNQTSMYLCASSAYRGLSNQPQHFGDGTRLSIL.

This rearrangement joins TRBV12-5 to TRBJ1-5; the D gene is possibly TRBD1 (6 bases). The germline V and J ends were trimmed by 2 bases and 4 bases, with 24 bases remaining between them. Germline V CDR1 and CDR2: LGHNT, FRNRAP. The CDR3 has 19 amino acids. CDR3 coding DNA: TGTGCTAGTGGTTTGTACCACCCAGGGGTCGACGGACGGAATCAGCCCCAGCATTTT. Amino acids: CASGLYHPGVDGRNQPQHF.

CDR3 protein: CASSHLGGNYGYTF. The CDR3 region has the DNA TGTGCCAGCAGCCACCTCGGGGGGAACTATGGCTACACCTTC. The gene calls are TRBV11-2 and TRBJ1-2, with a tentative D call TRBD1 (5 bases). There are 14 residues in the CDR3. Looked up from germline, CDR1 is SGHAT and CDR2 is FQNNGV. V lost 5 bases and J lost 2, with 12 bases in between. The full variable domain, in which reference TRBV11-2 and TRBJ1-2 provide the parts outside the CDR3, is EAGVAQSPRYKIIEKRQSVAFWCNPISGHATLYWYQQILGQGPKLLIQFQNNGVVDDSQLPKDRFSAERLKGVDSTLKIQPAKLEDSAVYLCASSHLGGNYGYTFGSGTRLTVV.

This chain uses TRBV5-1 with TRBJ2-5; D not resolved. CDR3 length equals 13 residues. Per the germline V gene, CDR1 is SGHRS and CDR2 is YFSETQ. Trimming left V 1 base short and J 1 base short, with 5 bases between. Here the CDR3 reads CASSLIVQETQYF. CDR3 DNA: TGCGCCAGCAGCTTGATCGTCCAAGAGACCCAGTACTTC. Full variable domain (outside the CDR3, taken from reference TRBV5-1 and TRBJ2-5): KAGVTQTPRYLIKTRGQQVTLSCSPISGHRSVSWYQQTPGQGLQFLFEYFSETQRNKGNFPGRFSGRQFSNSRSEMNVSTLELGDSALYLCASSLIVQETQYFGPGTRLLVL.